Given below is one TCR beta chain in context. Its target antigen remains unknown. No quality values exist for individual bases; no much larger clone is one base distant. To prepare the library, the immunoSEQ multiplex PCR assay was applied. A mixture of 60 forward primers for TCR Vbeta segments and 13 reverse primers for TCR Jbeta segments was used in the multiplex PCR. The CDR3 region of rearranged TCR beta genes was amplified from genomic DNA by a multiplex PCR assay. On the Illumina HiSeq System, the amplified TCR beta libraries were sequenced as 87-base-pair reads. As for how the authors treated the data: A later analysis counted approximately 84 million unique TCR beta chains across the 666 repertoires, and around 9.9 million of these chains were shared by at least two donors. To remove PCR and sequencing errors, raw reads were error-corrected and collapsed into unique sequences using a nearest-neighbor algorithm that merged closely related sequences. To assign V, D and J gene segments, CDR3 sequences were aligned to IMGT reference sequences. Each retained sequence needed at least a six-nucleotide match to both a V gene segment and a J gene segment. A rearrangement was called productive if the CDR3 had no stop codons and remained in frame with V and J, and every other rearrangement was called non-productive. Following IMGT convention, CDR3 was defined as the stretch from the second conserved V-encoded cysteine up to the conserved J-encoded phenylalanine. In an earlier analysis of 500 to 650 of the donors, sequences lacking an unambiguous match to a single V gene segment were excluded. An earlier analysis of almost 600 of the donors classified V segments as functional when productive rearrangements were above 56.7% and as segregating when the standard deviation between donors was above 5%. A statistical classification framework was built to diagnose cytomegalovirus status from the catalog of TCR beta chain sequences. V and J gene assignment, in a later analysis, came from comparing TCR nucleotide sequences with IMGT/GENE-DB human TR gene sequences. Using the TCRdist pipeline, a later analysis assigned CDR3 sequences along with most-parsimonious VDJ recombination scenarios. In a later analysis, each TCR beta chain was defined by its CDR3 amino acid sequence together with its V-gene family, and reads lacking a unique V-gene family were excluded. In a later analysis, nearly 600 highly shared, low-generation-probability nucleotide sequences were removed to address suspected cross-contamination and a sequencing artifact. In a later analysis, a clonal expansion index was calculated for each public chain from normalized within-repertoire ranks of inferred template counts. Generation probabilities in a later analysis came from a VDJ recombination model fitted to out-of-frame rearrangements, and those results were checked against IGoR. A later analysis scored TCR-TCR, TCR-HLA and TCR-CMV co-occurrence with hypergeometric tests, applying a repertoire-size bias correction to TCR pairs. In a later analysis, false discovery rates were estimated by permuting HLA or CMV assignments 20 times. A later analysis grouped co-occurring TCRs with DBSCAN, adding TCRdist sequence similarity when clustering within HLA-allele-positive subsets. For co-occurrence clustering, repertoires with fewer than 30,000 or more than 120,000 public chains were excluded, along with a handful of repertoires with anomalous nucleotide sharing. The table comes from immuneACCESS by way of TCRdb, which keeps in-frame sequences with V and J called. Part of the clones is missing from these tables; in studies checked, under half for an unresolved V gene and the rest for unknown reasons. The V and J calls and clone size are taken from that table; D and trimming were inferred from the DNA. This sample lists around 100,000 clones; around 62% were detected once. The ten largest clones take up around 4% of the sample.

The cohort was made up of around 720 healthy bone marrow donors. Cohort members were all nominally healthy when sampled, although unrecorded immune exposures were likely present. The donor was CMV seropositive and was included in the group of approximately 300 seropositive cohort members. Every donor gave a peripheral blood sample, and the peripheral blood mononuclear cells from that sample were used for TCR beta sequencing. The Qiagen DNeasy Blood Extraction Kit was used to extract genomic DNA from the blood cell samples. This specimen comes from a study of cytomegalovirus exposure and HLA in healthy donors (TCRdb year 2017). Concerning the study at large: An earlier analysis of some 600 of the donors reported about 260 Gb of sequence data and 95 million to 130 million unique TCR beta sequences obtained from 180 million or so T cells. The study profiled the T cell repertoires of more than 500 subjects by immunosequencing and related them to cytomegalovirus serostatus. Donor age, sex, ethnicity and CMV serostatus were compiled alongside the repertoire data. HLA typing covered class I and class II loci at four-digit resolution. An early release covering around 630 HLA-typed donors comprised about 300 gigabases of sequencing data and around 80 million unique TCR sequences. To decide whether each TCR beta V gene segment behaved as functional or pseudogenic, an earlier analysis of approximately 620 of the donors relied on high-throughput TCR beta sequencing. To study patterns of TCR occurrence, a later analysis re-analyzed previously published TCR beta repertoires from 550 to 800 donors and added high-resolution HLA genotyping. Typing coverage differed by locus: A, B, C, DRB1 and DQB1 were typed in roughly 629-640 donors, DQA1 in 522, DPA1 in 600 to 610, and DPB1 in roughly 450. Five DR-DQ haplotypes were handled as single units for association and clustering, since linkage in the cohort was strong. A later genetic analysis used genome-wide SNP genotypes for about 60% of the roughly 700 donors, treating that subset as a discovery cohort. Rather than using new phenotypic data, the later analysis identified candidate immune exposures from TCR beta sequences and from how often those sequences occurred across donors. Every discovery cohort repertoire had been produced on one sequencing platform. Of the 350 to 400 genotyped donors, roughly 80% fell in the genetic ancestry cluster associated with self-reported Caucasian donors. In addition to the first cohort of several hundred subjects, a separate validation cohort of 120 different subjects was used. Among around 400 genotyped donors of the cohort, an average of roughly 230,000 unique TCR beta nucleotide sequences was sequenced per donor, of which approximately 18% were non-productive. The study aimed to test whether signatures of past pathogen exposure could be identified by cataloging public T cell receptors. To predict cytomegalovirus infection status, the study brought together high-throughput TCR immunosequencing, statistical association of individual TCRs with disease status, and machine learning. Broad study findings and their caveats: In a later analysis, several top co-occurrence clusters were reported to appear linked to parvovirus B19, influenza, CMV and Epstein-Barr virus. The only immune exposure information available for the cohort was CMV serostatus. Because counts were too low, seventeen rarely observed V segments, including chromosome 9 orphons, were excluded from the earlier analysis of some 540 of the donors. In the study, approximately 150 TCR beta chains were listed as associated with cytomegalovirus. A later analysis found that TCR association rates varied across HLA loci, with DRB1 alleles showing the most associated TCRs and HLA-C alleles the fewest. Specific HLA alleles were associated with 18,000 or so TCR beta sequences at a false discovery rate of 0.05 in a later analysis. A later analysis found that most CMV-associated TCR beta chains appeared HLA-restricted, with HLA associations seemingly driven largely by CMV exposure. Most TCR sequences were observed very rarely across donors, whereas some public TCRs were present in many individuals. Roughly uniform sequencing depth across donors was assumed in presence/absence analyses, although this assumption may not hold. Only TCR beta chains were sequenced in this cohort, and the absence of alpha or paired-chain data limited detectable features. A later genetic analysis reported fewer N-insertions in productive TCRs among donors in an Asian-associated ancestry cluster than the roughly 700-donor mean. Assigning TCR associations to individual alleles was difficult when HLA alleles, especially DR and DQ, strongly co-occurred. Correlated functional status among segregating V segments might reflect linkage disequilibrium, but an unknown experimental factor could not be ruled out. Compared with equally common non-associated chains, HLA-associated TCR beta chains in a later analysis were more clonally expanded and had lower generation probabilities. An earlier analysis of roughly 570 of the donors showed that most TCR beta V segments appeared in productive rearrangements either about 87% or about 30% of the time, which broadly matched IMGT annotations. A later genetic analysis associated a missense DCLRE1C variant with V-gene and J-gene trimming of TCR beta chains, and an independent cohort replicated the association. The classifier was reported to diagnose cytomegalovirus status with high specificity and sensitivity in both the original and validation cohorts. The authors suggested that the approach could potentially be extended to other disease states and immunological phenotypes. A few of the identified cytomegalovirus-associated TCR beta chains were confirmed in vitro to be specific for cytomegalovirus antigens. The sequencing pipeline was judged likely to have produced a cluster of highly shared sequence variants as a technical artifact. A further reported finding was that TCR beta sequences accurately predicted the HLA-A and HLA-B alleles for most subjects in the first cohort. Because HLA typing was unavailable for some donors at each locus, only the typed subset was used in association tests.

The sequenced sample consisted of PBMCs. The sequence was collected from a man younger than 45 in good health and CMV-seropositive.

This receptor carries the CDR3 CASSGGTGWGKSEAFF. The nucleotide sequence is given as TGTGCCAGTAGTGGTGGGACAGGGTGGGGGAAGAGTGAAGCTTTCTTT. The sequence joins TRBV19 to TRBJ1-1, with 9 junctional bases fitting TRBD1. The germline V gene (reference sequence) gives CDR1 as LNHDA and CDR2 as SQIVND. The junction shows trimming of 5 bases on V and 7 bases on J, and the gene matches do not reach 14 bases of it. The CDR3, cysteine through phenylalanine, is 16 amino acids long. CDR3 DNA is the only sequence kept; it has 48 bases, read in frame from the first base.